These T cell receptor beta chains were read from a single sample in a study of blood T cell repertoires in COVID-19. Assay used: immunoSEQ multiplex PCR; TCRdb lists only in-frame clones, some missing. The sample lists about 240,000 clones; 86% were seen once. The sequencing input was PBMCs or T cells enriched from blood (not recorded which). All receptors derive from a woman in her 40s with acute COVID-19. Both conserved end residues are part of each CDR3. A D gene is named only where the DNA matches it firmly. Not all rows give a size; the values are once, few, many and, for expanded clones, a class.

clone size,D gene,J gene,CDR3 length,V gene,CDR3 DNA,CDR3 protein
-,-,TRBJ1-3,14,TRBV5-5,TGTGCCAGCACCAACCCGGGTCCTGGAAACACCATATATTTT,CASTNPGPGNTIYF
-,TRBD2,TRBJ2-1,19,TRBV7-3,TGTGCCAGCAGGCCACCGGGACTAGCTATTGATTTCTCCTACAATGAGCAGTTCTTC,CASRPPGLAIDFSYNEQFF
-,-,TRBJ1-5,12,TRBV20-1,TGCAGTGCTAGTGGTAGTGGTCAGCCCCAGCATTTT,CSASGSGQPQHF
-,TRBD1,TRBJ1-2,16,TRBV30,TGTGCCTGGAGACCTAACAGGGGCGGATTGGTTGGTGGCTACACCTTC,CAWRPNRGGLVGGYTF
-,TRBD2,TRBJ2-1,17,TRBV7-9,TGTGCCAGCAGCCGATTTTCTAGCGGGAGGTTCGTCAATGAGCAGTTCTTC,CASSRFSSGRFVNEQFF
-,-,TRBJ1-5,13,TRBV11-3,TGTGCCAGCAGCTTAGATGTCCGTCAGCCCCAGCATTTT,CASSLDVRQPQHF
-,-,TRBJ1-5,14,TRBV28,TGTGCCAGCAGTTTTGGACAGAGATATCAGCCCCAGCATTTT,CASSFGQRYQPQHF
-,-,TRBJ1-1,12,TRBV11-2,TGTGCCAGCAGCAGAGGGAACACTGAAGCTTTCTTT,CASSRGNTEAFF
few,TRBD1,TRBJ2-7,16,TRBV11-1,TGTGCCAGCAGCTTAGTTTTTTCGGGACAGAAGAACGAGCAGTACTTC,CASSLVFSGQKNEQYF
-,-,TRBJ2-5,14,TRBV2,TGTGCCAGCAGTGAAATGAGATCCCCAGAGACCCAGTACTTC,CASSEMRSPETQYF
-,-,TRBJ2-7,13,TRBV6-5,TGTGCCAGCAGTCCCGGGACTTACAACGAGCAGTACTTC,CASSPGTYNEQYF
-,-,TRBJ2-1,13,TRBV18,TGTGCCAGCTCCCCGACCCAAAGGAGGGAGCAGTTCTTC,CASSPTQRREQFF
-,-,TRBJ2-2,17,TRBV4-2,TGTGCCAGCAGCCAAGAACAAGGACACGCCGACACCGGGGAGCTGTTTTTT,CASSQEQGHADTGELFF
-,TRBD1,TRBJ2-2,14,TRBV3-1/TRBV3-2,TGTGCCAGCCGCAGGACAGGGCGCACCGGGGAGCTGTTTTTT,CASRRTGRTGELFF
-,-,TRBJ2-1,15,TRBV29-1,TGCAGCGTTCGGAGGACCAGGAGCTCCTACAATGAGCAGTTCTTC,CSVRRTRSSYNEQFF
-,TRBD2,TRBJ2-3,16,TRBV7-9,TGTGCCAGCAGCTTAGCGCCTAGCGGGAGATCAGATACGCAGTATTTT,CASSLAPSGRSDTQYF
-,-,TRBJ1-1,13,TRBV14,TGTGCCAGCAGCCAGCGGGGTTTCGTTGAAGCTTTCTTT,CASSQRGFVEAFF
-,TRBD1,TRBJ1-2,13,TRBV5-1,TGCGCCAGCAGCTTGTTAGGGGGCCATGGCTACACCTTC,CASSLLGGHGYTF
-,-,TRBJ1-2,15,TRBV7-9,TGTGCCAGCAGTCCTCCGGGGACACCAATCTATGGCTACACCTTC,CASSPPGTPIYGYTF
few,-,TRBJ2-1,11,TRBV11-2,TGTGCCAGCAGCTTAGGGAGAGAGCAGTTCTTC,CASSLGREQFF
-,-,TRBJ2-7,13,TRBV4-1,TGCGCCAGCAGCCAGACACTCGGGGAAGAGCAGTACTTC,CASSQTLGEEQYF
-,-,TRBJ2-7,15,TRBV13,TGTGTCAGCAGCGCTGGTGGTGGAGCGGCCTACGAGCAGTACTTC,CVSSAGGGAAYEQYF
once,-,TRBJ2-3,14,TRBV7-9,TGTGCCAGCAGCACCGGGAGCAAAGGAGATACGCAGTATTTT,CASSTGSKGDTQYF
-,TRBD1,TRBJ2-7,15,TRBV6-5,TGTGCCAGCAGTCCCGGACAGGGGGCTTCCCACGAGCAGTACTTC,CASSPGQGASHEQYF
-,TRBD2,TRBJ2-3,19,TRBV11-3,TGTGCCAGCAGCTTAGTTCGACTAGCGGGAGCCAAGGAGAGAGATACGCAGTATTTT,CASSLVRLAGAKERDTQYF
-,-,TRBJ2-2,18,TRBV7-9,-,CASSSAGSTLRRAGELFF
-,TRBD1,TRBJ1-2,13,TRBV6-5,TGTGCCAGCAGTCGGGACAGGTCCCATGGCTACACCTTC,CASSRDRSHGYTF
once,-,TRBJ2-1,12,TRBV3-1/TRBV3-2,TGTGCCAGCAACCTACTAGGTAATGAGCAGTTCTTC,CASNLLGNEQFF
-,-,TRBJ2-3,15,TRBV10-1,TGCGCCAGCAGTGAAAGCGTCTCTCAAGGAGATACGCAGTATTTT,CASSESVSQGDTQYF
-,-,TRBJ2-1,15,TRBV14,TGTGCCAGCAGCCAAACTGTCGTTCCCCACAATGAGCAGTTCTTC,CASSQTVVPHNEQFF
-,-,TRBJ2-1,13,TRBV11-3,TGTGCCAGCAGCTTAGGGAGGGCCGATGAGCAGTTCTTC,CASSLGRADEQFF
-,TRBD1,TRBJ1-5,14,TRBV3-1/TRBV3-2,TGTGCCAGCAGCCTCGGACAGGGGACTCAGCCCCAGCATTTT,CASSLGQGTQPQHF
-,-,TRBJ1-2,13,TRBV12-5,TGTGCTAGTGGTTTGTCTCCTCGAGATGGCTACACCTTC,CASGLSPRDGYTF
-,TRBD2,TRBJ2-7,15,TRBV7-6,TGTGCCAGCAGCTTGAAAGCGGGAGGCCTTAACGAGCAGTACTTC,CASSLKAGGLNEQYF
-,-,TRBJ2-5,13,TRBV2,TGTGCCAGCAGTGTGTTGACAGAAGAGACCCAGTACTTC,CASSVLTEETQYF
-,TRBD2,TRBJ2-1,19,TRBV4-1,TGCGCCAGCAGCCAATTGACTAGCGGGAGGGAGAGCTCCTACAATGAGCAGTTCTTC,CASSQLTSGRESSYNEQFF
-,-,TRBJ1-2,14,TRBV7-2,TGTGCCAGCAGCTTAGCACAGGGTTCGTATGGCTACACCTTC,CASSLAQGSYGYTF
-,TRBD2,TRBJ2-1,14,TRBV10-2,TGCGCCAGCACCGGGACTAGCGGATACAATGAGCAGTTCTTC,CASTGTSGYNEQFF
-,TRBD2,TRBJ2-5,18,TRBV11-3,TGTGCCAGCAGCCCAGGCACTAGCGGGAGAGGTAGCGGAGAGACCCAGTACTTC,CASSPGTSGRGSGETQYF
-,-,TRBJ1-1,11,TRBV28,TGTGCCACCAACCTGGACTATGAAGCTTTCTTT,CATNLDYEAFF
-,-,TRBJ1-1,14,TRBV28,TGTGCCAGCAGTTTAGTATCAGGGCGTGCTGAAGCTTTCTTT,CASSLVSGRAEAFF
-,TRBD2,TRBJ2-2,16,TRBV5-6,TGTGCCAGCAGGCGGTGGTGGGAGGGCAGCACCGGGGAGCTGTTTTTT,CASRRWWEGSTGELFF
-,TRBD1,TRBJ2-7,13,TRBV6-5,TGTGCCAGCACCCCTTTGACAGGGACCGAGCAGTACTTC,CASTPLTGTEQYF
-,TRBD1,TRBJ1-1,17,TRBV23-1,TGCGCCAGCAGTCGAACCGACAGGGGAGTGGGGAACACTGAAGCTTTCTTT,CASSRTDRGVGNTEAFF
-,-,TRBJ1-2,15,TRBV4-2,TGTGCCAGCAGCCCCGGGGGGGAGGATGCCTATGGCTACACCTTC,CASSPGGEDAYGYTF
once,-,TRBJ1-4,11,TRBV20-1,TGCAGTGCTAGAGAGGCCAATAAACTGTTTTTT,CSAREANKLFF
-,-,TRBJ1-5,16,TRBV7-2,TGTGCCAGCAGCTTCTCCGGGACAACGGGGATTCAGCCCCAGCATTTT,CASSFSGTTGIQPQHF
-,-,TRBJ2-7,13,TRBV19,TGTGCCAGTCGGAACACAGGGCAGGGGGAGCAGTACTTC,CASRNTGQGEQYF
-,TRBD2,TRBJ2-1,15,TRBV4-1,TGCGCCAGCAGCCAAGAGACTAGCGGATACAATGAGCAGTTCTTC,CASSQETSGYNEQFF